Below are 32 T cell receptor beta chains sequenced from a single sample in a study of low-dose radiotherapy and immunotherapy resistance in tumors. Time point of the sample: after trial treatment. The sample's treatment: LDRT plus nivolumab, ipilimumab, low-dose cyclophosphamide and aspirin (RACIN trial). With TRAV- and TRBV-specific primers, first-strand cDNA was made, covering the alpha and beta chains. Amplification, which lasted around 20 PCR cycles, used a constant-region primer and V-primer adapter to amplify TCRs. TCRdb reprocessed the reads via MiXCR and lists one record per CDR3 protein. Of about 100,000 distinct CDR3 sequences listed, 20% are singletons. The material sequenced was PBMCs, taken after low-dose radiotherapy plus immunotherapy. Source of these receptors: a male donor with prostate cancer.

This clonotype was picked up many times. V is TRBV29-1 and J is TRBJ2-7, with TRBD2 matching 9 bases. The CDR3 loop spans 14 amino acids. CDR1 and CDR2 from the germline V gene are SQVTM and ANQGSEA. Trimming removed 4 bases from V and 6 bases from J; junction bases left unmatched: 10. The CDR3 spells CSVGPFSGGIEQYF. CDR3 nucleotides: TGCAGCGTTGGACCTTTTAGCGGGGGTATCGAGCAGTACTTC.

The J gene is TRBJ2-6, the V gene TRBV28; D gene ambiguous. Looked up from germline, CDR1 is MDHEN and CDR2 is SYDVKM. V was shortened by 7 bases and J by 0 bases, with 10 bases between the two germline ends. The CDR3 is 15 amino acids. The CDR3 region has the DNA TGTGCCAGCAAAGGCAGTAGCTCTGGGGCCAACGTCCTGACTTTC. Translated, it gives CASKGSSSGANVLTF.

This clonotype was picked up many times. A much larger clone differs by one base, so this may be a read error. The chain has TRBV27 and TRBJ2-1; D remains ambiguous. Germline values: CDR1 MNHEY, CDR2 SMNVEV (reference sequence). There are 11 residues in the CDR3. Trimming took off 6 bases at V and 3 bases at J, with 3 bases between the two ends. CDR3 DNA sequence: TGTGCCAGCAGCTACTACAATGAGCAGTTCTTC. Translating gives CASSYYNEQFF.

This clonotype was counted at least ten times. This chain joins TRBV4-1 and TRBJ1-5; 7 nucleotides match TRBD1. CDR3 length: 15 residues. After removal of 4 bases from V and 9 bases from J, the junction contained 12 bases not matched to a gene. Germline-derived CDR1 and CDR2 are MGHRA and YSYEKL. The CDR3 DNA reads TGCGCCAGCAGCCCTTATGGCAGGGGGGCTTTGCCCCAGCATTTT. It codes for CASSPYGRGALPQHF.

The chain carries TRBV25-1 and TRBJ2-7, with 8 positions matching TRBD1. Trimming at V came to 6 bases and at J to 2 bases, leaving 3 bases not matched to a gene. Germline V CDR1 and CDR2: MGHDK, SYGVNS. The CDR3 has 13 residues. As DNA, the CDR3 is TGTGCCAGCAGGAAGACAGGGGCCTACGAGCAGTACTTC. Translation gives CASRKTGAYEQYF.

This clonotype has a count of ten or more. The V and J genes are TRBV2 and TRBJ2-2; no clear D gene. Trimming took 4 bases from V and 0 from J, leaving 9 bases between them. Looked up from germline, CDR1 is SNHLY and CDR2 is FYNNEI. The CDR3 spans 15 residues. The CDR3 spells CASSVRTPNTGELFF. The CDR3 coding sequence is TGTGCCAGCAGTGTCAGGACCCCGAACACCGGGGAGCTGTTTTTT.

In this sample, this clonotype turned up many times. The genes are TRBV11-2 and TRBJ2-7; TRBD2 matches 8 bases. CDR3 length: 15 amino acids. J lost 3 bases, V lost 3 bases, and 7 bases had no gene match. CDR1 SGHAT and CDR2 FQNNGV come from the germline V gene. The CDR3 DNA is TGTGCCAGCAGCTTTAGGGCGGGGGGCCACTACGAGCAGTACTTC. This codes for CASSFRAGGHYEQYF.

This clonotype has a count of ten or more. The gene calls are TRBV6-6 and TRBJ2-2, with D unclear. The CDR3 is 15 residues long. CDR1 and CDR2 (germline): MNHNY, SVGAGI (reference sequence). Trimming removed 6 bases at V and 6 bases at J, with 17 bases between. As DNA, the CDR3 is TGTGCCAGCAGACGGACCCCCGTAGACCCCGGGGAGCTGTTTTTT. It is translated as CASRRTPVDPGELFF.

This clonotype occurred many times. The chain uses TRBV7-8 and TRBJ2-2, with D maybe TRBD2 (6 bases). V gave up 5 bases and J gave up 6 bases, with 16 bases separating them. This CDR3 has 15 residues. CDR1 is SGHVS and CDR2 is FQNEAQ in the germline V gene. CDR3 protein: CASSPSTGSAGELFF. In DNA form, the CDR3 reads TGTGCCAGCAGCCCCTCCACCGGGAGCGCCGGGGAGCTGTTTTTT.

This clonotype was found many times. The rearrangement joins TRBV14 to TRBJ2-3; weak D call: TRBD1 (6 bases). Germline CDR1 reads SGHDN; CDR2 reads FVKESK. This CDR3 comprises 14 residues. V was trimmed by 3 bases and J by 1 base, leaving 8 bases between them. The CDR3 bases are TGTGCCAGCAGCCAGGGGGCTGGCACAGATACGCAGTATTTT. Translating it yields CASSQGAGTDTQYF.

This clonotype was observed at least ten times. CDR3 sequence (DNA): TGCGCCAGCAGCTTGGCCGCAGGGGGGACTGAAGCTTTCTTT. It translates to CASSLAAGGTEAFF. J is TRBJ1-1 and V is TRBV5-1, with TRBD1 matching 7 bases. Germline-derived CDR1 and CDR2 are SGHRS and YFSETQ. With 0 bases clipped from V and 5 bases from J, the junction kept 4 bases outside the gene matches. This CDR3 has 14 amino acids.

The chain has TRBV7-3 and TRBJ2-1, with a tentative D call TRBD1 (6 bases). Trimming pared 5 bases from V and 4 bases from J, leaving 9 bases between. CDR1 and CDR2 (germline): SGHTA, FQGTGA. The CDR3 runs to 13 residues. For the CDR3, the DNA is TGTGCCAGCAGCCAAGGACAGTACAATGAGCAGTTCTTC. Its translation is CASSQGQYNEQFF.

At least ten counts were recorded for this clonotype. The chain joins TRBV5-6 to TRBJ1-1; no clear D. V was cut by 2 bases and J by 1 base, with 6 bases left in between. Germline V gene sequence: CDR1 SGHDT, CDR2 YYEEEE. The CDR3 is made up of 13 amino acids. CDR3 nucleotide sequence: TGTGCCAGCAGCTTCGGACCGAACACTGAAGCTTTCTTT. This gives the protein CASSFGPNTEAFF.

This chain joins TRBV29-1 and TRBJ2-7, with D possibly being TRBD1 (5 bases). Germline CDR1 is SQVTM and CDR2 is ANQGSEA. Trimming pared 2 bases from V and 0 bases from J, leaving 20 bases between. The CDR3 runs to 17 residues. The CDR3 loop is CSVEIPSAGICSYEQYF. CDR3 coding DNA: TGCAGCGTTGAAATCCCGAGCGCAGGGATCTGCTCCTACGAGCAGTACTTC.

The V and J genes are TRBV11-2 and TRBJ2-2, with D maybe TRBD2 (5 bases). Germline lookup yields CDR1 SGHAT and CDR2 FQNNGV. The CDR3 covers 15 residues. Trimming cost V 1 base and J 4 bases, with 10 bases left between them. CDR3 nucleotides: TGTGCCAGCAGCTTAGTTGTCAGCGGCACCGGGGAGCTGTTTTTT. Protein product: CASSLVVSGTGELFF.

In nucleotides, the CDR3 is TGCGCCAGTCCCGGGCGGGGGGGCCGCGGTACGCAGTATTTT. It yields the protein CASPGRGGRGTQYF. V usage is TRBV10-1 and J usage is TRBJ2-3; TRBD2 matches at 9 bases. Per the germline V gene, CDR1 is WNHNN and CDR2 is SYGVQD (reference sequence). The CDR3 is made up of 14 amino acids. V lost 9 bases and J lost 8; bases outside the gene matches: 12.

For the CDR3, the DNA is TGCGCCAGCAGCCAGGGCTCTTTAGCGGGTAGCTCCTACGAGCAGTACTTC. Translating it yields CASSQGSLAGSSYEQYF. The rearrangement links TRBV4-3 to TRBJ2-7; 7 nucleotides align to TRBD2. The CDR3 covers 17 residues. V dropped 3 bases and J dropped 0; count of bases not matched to a gene: 11. CDR1 is LGHNA and CDR2 is YSLEER in the germline V gene.

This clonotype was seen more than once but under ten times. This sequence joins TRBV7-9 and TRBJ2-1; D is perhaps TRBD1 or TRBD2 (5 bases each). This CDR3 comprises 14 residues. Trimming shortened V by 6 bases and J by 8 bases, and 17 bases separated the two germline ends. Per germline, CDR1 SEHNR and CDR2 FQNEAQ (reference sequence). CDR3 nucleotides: TGTGCCAGCAGTAACTTTATGGGACCCGATGAGCAGTTCTTC. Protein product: CASSNFMGPDEQFF.

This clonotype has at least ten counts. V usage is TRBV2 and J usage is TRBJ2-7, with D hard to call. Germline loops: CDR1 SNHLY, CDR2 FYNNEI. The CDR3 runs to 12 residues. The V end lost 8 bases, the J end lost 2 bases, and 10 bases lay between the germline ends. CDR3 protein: CASSSLAYEQYF. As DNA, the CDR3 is TGTGCCAGCTCGTCCCTAGCCTACGAGCAGTACTTC.

The CDR3 bases are TGTGCCAGCTCACCATCGGTAAGGCAGGACTATGGCTACACCTTC. This translates into CASSPSVRQDYGYTF. V gene TRBV18 combines with J gene TRBJ1-2, with D unresolved. The germline V and J ends were trimmed by 2 bases and 3 bases, with 13 bases remaining between them. The CDR3 spans 15 residues. Per the germline V gene, CDR1 is KGHSH and CDR2 is LQKENI.

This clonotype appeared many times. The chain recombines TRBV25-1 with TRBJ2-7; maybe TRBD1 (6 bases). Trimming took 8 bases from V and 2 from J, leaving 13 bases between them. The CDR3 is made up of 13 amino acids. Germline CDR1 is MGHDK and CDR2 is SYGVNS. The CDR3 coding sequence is TGTGCCAGCGGTAGGGACATCACCTACGAGCAGTACTTC. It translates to CASGRDITYEQYF.

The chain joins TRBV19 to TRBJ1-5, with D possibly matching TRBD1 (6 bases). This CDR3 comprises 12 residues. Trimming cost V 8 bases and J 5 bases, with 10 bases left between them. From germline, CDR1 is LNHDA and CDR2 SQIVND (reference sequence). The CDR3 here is CASSNRDQPQHF. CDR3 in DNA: TGTGCCAGTTCAAACAGGGATCAGCCCCAGCATTTT. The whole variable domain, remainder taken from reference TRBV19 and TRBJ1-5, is DGGITQSPKYLFRKEGQNVTLSCEQNLNHDAMYWYRQDPGQGLRLIYYSQIVNDFQKGDIAEGYSVSREKKESFPLTVTSAQKNPTAFYLCASSNRDQPQHFGDGTRLSIL.

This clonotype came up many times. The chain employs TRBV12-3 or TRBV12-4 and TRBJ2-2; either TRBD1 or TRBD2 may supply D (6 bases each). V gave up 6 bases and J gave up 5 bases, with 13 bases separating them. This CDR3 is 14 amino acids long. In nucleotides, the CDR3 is TGTGCCAGCAGCCCCCGGGGGCAAACCGGGGAGCTGTTTTTT. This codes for CASSPRGQTGELFF.

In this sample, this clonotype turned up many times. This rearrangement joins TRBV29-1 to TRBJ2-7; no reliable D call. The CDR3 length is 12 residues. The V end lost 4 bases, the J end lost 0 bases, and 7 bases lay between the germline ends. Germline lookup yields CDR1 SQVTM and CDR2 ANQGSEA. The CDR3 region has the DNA TGCAGCGTTGGGGTGTACTCCTACGAGCAGTACTTC. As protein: CSVGVYSYEQYF.

The CDR3 DNA reads TGCGCCAGCAGCCCGGGAAGGAGGGAATATTCACCCCTCCACTTT. Translated: CASSPGRREYSPLHF. The chain carries TRBV5-1 and TRBJ1-6; D gene unclear. CDR3 size: 15 residues. V was pared by 4 bases and J by 8 bases, with 16 bases between. Per the germline V gene, CDR1 is SGHRS and CDR2 is YFSETQ.

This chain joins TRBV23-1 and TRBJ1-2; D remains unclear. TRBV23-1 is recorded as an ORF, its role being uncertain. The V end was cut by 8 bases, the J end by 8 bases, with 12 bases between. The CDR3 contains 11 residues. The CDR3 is CASFPLGGYTF. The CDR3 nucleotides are TGCGCCAGCTTCCCCCTGGGGGGCTACACCTTC.

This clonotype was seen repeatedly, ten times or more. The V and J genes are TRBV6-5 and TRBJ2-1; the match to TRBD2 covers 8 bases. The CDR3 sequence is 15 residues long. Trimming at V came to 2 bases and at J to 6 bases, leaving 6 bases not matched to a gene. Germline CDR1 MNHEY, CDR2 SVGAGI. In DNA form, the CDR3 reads TGTGCCAGCAGTTACGCACGCGGGACTAGCAATGAGCAGTTCTTC. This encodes CASSYARGTSNEQFF.

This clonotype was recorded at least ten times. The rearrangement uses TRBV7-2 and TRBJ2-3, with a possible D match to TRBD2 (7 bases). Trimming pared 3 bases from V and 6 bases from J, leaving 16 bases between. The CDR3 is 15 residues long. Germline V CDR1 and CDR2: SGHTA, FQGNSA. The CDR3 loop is CASSFTGGAGDTQYF. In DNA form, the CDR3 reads TGTGCCAGCAGCTTTACGGGGGGCGCCGGGGATACGCAGTATTTT.

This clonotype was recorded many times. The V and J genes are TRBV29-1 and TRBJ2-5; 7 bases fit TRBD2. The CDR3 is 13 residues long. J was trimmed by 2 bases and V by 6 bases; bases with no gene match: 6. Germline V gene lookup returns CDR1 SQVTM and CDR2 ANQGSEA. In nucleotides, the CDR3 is TGCAGCGTAAGGCCAGCGGGACAAGAGACCCAGTACTTC. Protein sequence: CSVRPAGQETQYF.

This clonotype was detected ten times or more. The DNA for the CDR3 is TGTGCCAGCTCACCAGGAGCGGGGGGCAGCTCCTACGAGCAGTACTTC. Translated, it gives CASSPGAGGSSYEQYF. The rearrangement uses TRBV18 and TRBJ2-7; 9 bases match TRBD2. There are 16 residues in the CDR3. Germline lookup yields CDR1 KGHSH and CDR2 LQKENI. After removal of 2 bases from V and 0 bases from J, the junction contained 5 bases not matched to a gene.

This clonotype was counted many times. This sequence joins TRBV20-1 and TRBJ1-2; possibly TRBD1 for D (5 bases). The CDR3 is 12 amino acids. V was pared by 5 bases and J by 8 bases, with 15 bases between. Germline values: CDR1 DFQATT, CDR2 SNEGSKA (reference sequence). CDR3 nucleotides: TGCAGTGCTCAGGGTCCAGAGAGGGGCTACACCTTC. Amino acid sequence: CSAQGPERGYTF.

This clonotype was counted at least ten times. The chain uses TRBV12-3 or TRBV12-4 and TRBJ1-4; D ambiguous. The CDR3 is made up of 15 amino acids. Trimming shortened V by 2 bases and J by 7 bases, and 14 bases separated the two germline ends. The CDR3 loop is CASSLSGESSEKLFF. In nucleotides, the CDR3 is TGTGCCAGCAGTTTAAGTGGGGAGTCGAGTGAAAAACTGTTTTTT.